This passage covers 15 T cell receptor beta chains from one sample sequenced in a study of blood T cells in healthy people across ages (dated by TCRdb to the mid-2010s). Library creation used 5' RACE. Sequenced using an Illumina HiSeq 2500. A second roughly 6 to 11 cycle PCR used a sample-barcoded 5' primer and a J-beta primer mix. TCRdb reran the public reads through fastp at Q25 and MiXCR, keeping productive beta chains. Entries that share a CDR3 protein sequence are merged under the most common genes and DNA. Present in this sample are 1.4 million or so distinct CDR3 sequences, roughly 43% of which were seen just once. The ten largest clones capture around 4% of the sample. Sequenced input: blood. These receptors all stem from a woman younger than 35 in good health.

This clonotype was seen a handful of times. The J gene is TRBJ2-1, the V gene TRBV28; unclear D gene. V was trimmed by 6 bases and J by 0 bases, leaving 12 bases between them. The V gene's germline CDR1 is MDHEN and CDR2 SYDVKM. The CDR3 sequence is 15 residues long. The CDR3 DNA reads as TGTGCCAGCAGCAAGGACCCAAGCTCCTACAATGAGCAGTTCTTC. Translating gives CASSKDPSSYNEQFF.

The chain uses TRBV20-1 and TRBJ1-2; the D gene is possibly TRBD1 (5 bases). Germline CDR1 DFQATT, CDR2 SNEGSKA (reference sequence). V gave up 6 bases and J gave up 1 base, with 9 bases separating them. The CDR3 runs to 12 residues. CDR3 in amino acids: CSARTLNYGYTF. For the CDR3, the DNA is TGCAGTGCCCGGACACTTAACTATGGCTACACCTTC.

The chain employs TRBV6-6 and TRBJ2-3, with a possible D match to TRBD1 (6 bases). The CDR3 has 15 residues. Germline CDR1 reads MNHNY; CDR2 reads SVGAGI (reference sequence). Trimming removed 6 bases from V and 4 bases from J, with 17 bases in between. CDR3 nucleotide sequence: TGTGCCAGCAGACCCCCAGGGGAAGGCGCAGATACGCAGTATTTT. It translates to CASRPPGEGADTQYF.

With regard to this clonotype: Its ends do not fully match the called genes, so a read error is possible. V is TRBV20-1 and J is TRBJ2-3; no clear D gene. The CDR3 length is 14 residues. Germline CDR1 and CDR2: DFQATT and SNEGSKA (reference sequence). The CDR3 loop is CSAPRPVSTDTQYF. CDR3 nucleotides: TGCAGTGCTCCTCGACCAGTTAGCACAGACACGCAGTATTTT.

J is TRBJ2-3 and V is TRBV4-3; TRBD1 matches 7 bases. The V and J ends lost 2 bases and 3 bases, in that order; junction bases with no gene match: 8. CDR1 and CDR2 (germline): LGHNA, YSLEER. The CDR3 has 16 amino acids. The CDR3 region has the DNA TGCGCCAGCAGCCAACTCACAGGGGAGATTACAGATACGCAGTATTTT. It translates to CASSQLTGEITDTQYF.

Here the CDR3 DNA reads TGTGCCAGCAGCTTGGCCGGTAGCGGGTTATACAATGAGCAGTTCTTC. Its protein product is CASSLAGSGLYNEQFF. V is TRBV5-5 and J is TRBJ2-1, with TRBD2 identical over 7 bases. V was clipped by 0 bases and J by 4 bases; unmatched bases: 7. Per the germline V gene, CDR1 is SGHKS and CDR2 is YYEKEE (reference sequence). This CDR3 region has 16 residues. Complete variable domain (other parts from reference TRBV5-5 and TRBJ2-1): DAGVTQSPTHLIKTRGQQVTLRCSPISGHKSVSWYQQVLGQGPQFIFQYYEKEERGRGNFPDRFSARQFPNYSSELNVNALLLGDSALYLCASSLAGSGLYNEQFFGPGTRLTVL.

This clonotype was seen only a few times. The chain uses TRBV4-1 and TRBJ2-7; D unresolved. Trimming took 1 base from V and 3 from J, leaving 7 bases between them. CDR1 is MGHRA, CDR2 YSYEKL, per germline. CDR3 length: 13 residues. CDR3 in DNA: TGCGCCAGCAGCCAAGTACAGTACTACGAGCAGTACTTC. This encodes CASSQVQYYEQYF.

The V and J genes are TRBV18 and TRBJ1-1; 9 bases agree with TRBD1. CDR3 length: 16 amino acids. The V and J ends lost 3 bases and 4 bases, in that order; junction bases with no gene match: 9. Per the germline V gene, CDR1 is KGHSH and CDR2 is LQKENI. Here the CDR3 reads CASSPIVGQGITEAFF. In DNA, the CDR3 is TGTGCCAGCTCACCGATCGTAGGACAGGGGATCACTGAAGCTTTCTTT.

The rearrangement uses TRBV7-2 and TRBJ2-7; maybe TRBD2 (5 bases). This CDR3 has 16 amino acids. Per the germline V gene, CDR1 is SGHTA and CDR2 is FQGNSA. V dropped 1 base and J dropped 0 bases, with 13 bases sitting between them. Here the CDR3 reads CASSLGLAEASYEQYF. For the CDR3, the DNA is TGTGCCAGCAGCTTAGGGCTAGCCGAAGCCTCCTACGAGCAGTACTTC.

There are a few counts of this clonotype. The chain joins TRBV6-6 to TRBJ2-3; 8 bases match TRBD2. The CDR3 is 15 residues long. The germline V gene has CDR1 MNHNY and CDR2 SVGAGI (reference sequence). Trimming cost V 6 bases and J 2 bases; bases outside gene matches: 7. CDR3 protein: CASSPTSGYTDTQYF. The CDR3 coding sequence is TGTGCCAGCAGCCCAACTAGCGGTTACACAGATACGCAGTATTTT.

This sequence joins TRBV27 and TRBJ2-7, with 7 bases fitting TRBD2. The DNA end is a closer match to TRBJ2-5, so the J assignment may be wrong. The CDR3 sequence is 13 residues long. Germline CDR1 reads MNHEY; CDR2 reads SMNVEV (reference sequence). The CDR3 loop reads CASSREARQTQYF. CDR3 sequence (DNA): TGTGCCAGCAGTCGGGAGGCGCGACAGACCCAGTACTTC.

The chain joins TRBV18 to TRBJ2-3; no definite D call. The germline gives CDR1 KGHSH, CDR2 LQKENI. Trimming removed 5 bases at V and 6 bases at J, with 18 bases between. CDR3 length equals 15 residues. CDR3 coding DNA: TGTGCCAGCTCAAGAGCATATAACAGAGAGGATACGCAGTATTTT. This sequence encodes CASSRAYNREDTQYF.

This clonotype came up many times. The rearrangement joins TRBV10-3 to TRBJ2-5; the D is unclear. V gave up 4 bases and J gave up 3 bases, with 9 bases separating them. The CDR3 has 13 residues. The V gene's germline CDR1 is ENHRY and CDR2 SYGVKD. The CDR3 reads CAISVQAKETQYF. For the CDR3, the DNA is TGTGCCATCAGTGTCCAGGCTAAAGAGACCCAGTACTTC.

This clonotype has at least ten counts. In DNA form, the CDR3 reads TGTGCCAGCAGTTTATCCGCAGCATCTCCAAACTCGGACACCGGGGAGCTGTTTTTT. This sequence encodes CASSLSAASPNSDTGELFF. This sequence joins TRBV6-2 or TRBV6-3 and TRBJ2-2, with D unclear. Germline V CDR1 and CDR2: MNHEY, SVGEGT. Trimming cost V 4 bases and J 3 bases, with 24 bases left between them. The CDR3 extends over 19 amino acids.

The J gene is TRBJ1-5, the V gene TRBV3-1; perhaps TRBD1 as D (5 bases). V was trimmed by 1 base and J by 7 bases, leaving 8 bases between them. Germline V gives CDR1 LGHDT, CDR2 YNNKEL (reference sequence). The CDR3 sequence is 13 residues long. CDR3 sequence reads: CASSQGGQQPQHF. The CDR3 nucleotides are TGTGCCAGCAGCCAAGGGGGCCAGCAGCCCCAGCATTTT.